Included here is one TCR beta chain sequence, with context. These data come from a study of blood T cell repertoires in COVID-19. The table came from immunoSEQ multiplex PCR; TCRdb's copy has only in-frame clones and leaves some out. The table records 200,000 to 250,000 clones, roughly 85% of them present only once. Participants' reported clinical history set cohort assignment. This TCR was sampled from a woman aged 40-49 years with acute COVID-19. The source material was PBMCs or T cells enriched from blood (not recorded which).

DNA for the CDR3: TGTGCCAGCAGCTTATTGCCGGGGATGGGGGGAATGGTAAAACTGTTTTTT. Its translation: CASSLLPGMGGMVKLFF. The rearrangement joins TRBV7-9 to TRBJ1-4; maybe TRBD1 (5 bases). CDR3 length: 17 residues. V dropped 2 bases and J dropped 10 bases, with 23 bases sitting between them. From germline, CDR1 is SEHNR and CDR2 FQNEAQ (reference sequence).